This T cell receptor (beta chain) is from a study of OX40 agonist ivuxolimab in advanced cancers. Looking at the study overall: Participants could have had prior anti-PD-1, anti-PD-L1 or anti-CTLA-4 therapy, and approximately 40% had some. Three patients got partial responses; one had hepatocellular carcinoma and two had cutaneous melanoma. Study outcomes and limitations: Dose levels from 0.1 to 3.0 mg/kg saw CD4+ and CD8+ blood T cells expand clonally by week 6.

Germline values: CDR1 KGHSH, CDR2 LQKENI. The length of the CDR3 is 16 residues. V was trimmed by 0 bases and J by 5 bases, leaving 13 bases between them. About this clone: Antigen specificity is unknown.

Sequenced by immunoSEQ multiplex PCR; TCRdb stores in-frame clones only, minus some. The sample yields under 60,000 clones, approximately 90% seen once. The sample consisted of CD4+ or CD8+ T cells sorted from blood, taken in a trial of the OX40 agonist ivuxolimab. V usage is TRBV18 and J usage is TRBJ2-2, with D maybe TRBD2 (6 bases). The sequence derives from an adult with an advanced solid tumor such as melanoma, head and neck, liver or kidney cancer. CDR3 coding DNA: TGTGCCAGCTCACCACCGGATAGCGGAGCGACCGGGGAGCTGTTTTTT. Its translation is CASSPPDSGATGELFF. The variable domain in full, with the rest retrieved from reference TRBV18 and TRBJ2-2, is NAGVMQNPRHLVRRRGQEARLRCSPMKGHSHVYWYRQLPEEGLKFMVYLQKENIIDESGMPKERFSAEFPKEGPSILRIQQVVRGDSAAYFCASSPPDSGATGELFFGEGSRLTVL.